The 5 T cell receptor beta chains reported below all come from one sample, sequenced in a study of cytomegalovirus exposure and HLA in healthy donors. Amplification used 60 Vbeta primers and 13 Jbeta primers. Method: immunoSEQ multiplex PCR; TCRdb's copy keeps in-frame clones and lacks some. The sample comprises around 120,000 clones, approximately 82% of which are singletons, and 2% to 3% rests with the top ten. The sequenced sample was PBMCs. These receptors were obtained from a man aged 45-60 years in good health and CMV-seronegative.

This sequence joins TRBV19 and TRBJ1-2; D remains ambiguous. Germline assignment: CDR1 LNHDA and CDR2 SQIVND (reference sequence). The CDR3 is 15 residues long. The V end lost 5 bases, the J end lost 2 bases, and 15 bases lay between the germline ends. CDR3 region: CASSRPSTYNYGYTF. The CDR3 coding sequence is TGTGCCAGTAGTCGACCTTCGACTTACAACTATGGCTACACCTTC.

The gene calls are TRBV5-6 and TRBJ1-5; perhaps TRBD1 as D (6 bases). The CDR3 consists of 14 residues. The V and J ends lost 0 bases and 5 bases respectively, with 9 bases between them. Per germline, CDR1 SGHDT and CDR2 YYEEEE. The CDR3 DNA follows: TGTGCCAGCAGCTTGGGACCAGGGGATCAGCCCCAGCATTTT. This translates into CASSLGPGDQPQHF.

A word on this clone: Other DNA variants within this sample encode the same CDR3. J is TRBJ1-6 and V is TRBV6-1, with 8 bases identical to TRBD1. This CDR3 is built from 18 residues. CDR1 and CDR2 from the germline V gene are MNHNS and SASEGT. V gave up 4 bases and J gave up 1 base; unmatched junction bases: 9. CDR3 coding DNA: TGTGCCAGCAGTGCAAAAACAGGGGGAGGGTCCTATAATTCACCCCTCCACTTT. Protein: CASSAKTGGGSYNSPLHF.

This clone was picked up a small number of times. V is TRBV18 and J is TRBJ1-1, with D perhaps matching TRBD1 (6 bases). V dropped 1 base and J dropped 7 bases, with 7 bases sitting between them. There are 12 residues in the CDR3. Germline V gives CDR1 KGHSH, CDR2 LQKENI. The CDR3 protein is CASSPRTDEAFF. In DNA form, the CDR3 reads TGTGCCAGCTCACCACGGACAGATGAAGCTTTCTTT.

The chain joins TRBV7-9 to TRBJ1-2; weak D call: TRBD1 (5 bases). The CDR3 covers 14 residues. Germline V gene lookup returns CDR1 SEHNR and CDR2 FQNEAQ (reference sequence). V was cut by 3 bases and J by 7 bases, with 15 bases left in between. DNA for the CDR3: TGTGCCAGCAGCTTCGGACATCTTCGGCGTGGCTACACCTTC. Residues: CASSFGHLRRGYTF.